This T cell receptor beta chain was sequenced during a study of blood T cells in healthy people across ages. Points from the study as a whole: Older age coincided with a roughly linear decline in TCR beta diversity per million T cells.

This clonotype was observed a few times. Its target is unknown. Isolation per sample recovered at least 7 million PBMCs. Sample-barcoded 5' priming and a J-beta primer mix drove a second PCR of about 7 to 12 cycles. TCRdb independently ran MiXCR on the 5' RACE reads; one entry per CDR3 protein. The sample holds 1.8 million or so distinct CDR3 sequences, about two fifths seen once. This CDR3 comprises 17 residues. CDR1 and CDR2 (germline): SGHVS, FQNEAQ. J gave up 2 bases and V 1 base, and 8 bases lay outside the gene matches. This clonotype originated in a human donor in good health. Sequenced: blood. The chain carries TRBV7-8 and TRBJ2-5; 9 bases are a match to TRBD2. CDR3 region: CASSLVLAGYLQETQYF. The CDR3, as DNA: TGTGCCAGCAGCTTAGTTCTAGCGGGGTACCTTCAAGAGACCCAGTACTTC.